A selection of T cell receptor beta chains follows, all from one sample in a study of metastatic and nonmetastatic thyroid tumors. From the PCR reads, TCRdb re-called clones with MiXCR. The sample has roughly 40,000 clones; roughly 16% are singletons. Sequenced sample: blood. The source of these receptors is a female donor with papillary thyroid cancer or a benign thyroid nodule (not recorded which). Some clones in this sample may be carry-over from other donors' samples. Both conserved end residues are trimmed from each CDR3. The D gene is left open where the match is weak.

d_call j_call v_call cdr3_aa
NA TRBJ2-7 TRBV27 ASRGVSEQY
TRBD2 TRBJ2-7 TRBV11-2 ASSLGGTNYEQY
TRBD1 TRBJ1-5 TRBV18 ASSPSTGSGNQPQH
NA TRBJ1-6 TRBV12-5 ASGPRAIL
TRBD2 TRBJ2-7 TRBV11-1 ASSVEPGLAGSYEQY
NA TRBJ1-5 TRBV7-6 ASSLNPGQPNQPQH
NA TRBJ1-2 TRBV7-9 ASSLASQSYT
NA TRBJ2-7 TRBV7-3 ASSLGGVAGRTYEQY
TRBD2 TRBJ2-1 TRBV20-1 SANGLAGINNEQF
TRBD1 TRBJ2-7 TRBV7-6 ASSQRQGAIYEQY
NA TRBJ2-7 TRBV28 ASSPLPGISYEQY
NA TRBJ2-7 TRBV5-1 ASSMGSQDYEQY
NA TRBJ2-3 TRBV5-1 ASSWISGSTDTQY
NA TRBJ2-1 TRBV9 ASSATGTARWVNEQF
NA TRBJ1-1 TRBV3-1 ASSPQRFLRGETEAF
TRBD2 TRBJ2-1 TRBV9 ASSVDSSGRSNNEQF
NA TRBJ2-2 TRBV5-4 ASSLSGGELF
NA TRBJ2-1 TRBV6-1 ASSEFPRTAYNEQF
NA TRBJ2-7 TRBV5-1 ASRLRRLGYEQY
NA TRBJ1-2 TRBV4-1 ASSQAVRDGYT
NA TRBJ2-7 TRBV15 ATSSQDIHEQY
TRBD1 TRBJ1-2 TRBV5-8 ASSLRQGVHGYT
TRBD1 TRBJ2-5 TRBV5-1 ASSLDWSGGLKTQY
TRBD1 TRBJ2-7 TRBV11-2 ASSRTGTANYEQY
TRBD2 TRBJ2-3 TRBV12-5 ASGQAGVGGDTQY
TRBD1 TRBJ1-5 TRBV6-1 ASSPQGGNQPQH
NA TRBJ2-1 TRBV6-1 ASSPTSGSSYNEQF
NA TRBJ2-7 TRBV5-4 ATSKTGEGLYEQY
NA TRBJ1-1 TRBV4-1 ASSQDAGNTEAF
NA TRBJ2-7 TRBV3-1 ASSLRVIYEQY
TRBD1 TRBJ2-1 TRBV4-1 ASSQGLGGRLDNEQF
TRBD1 TRBJ2-3 TRBV28 ASSSTGFLTDTQY
NA TRBJ2-7 TRBV12-3/TRBV12-4 ASSPSYEHY
NA TRBJ2-5 TRBV6-5 ASSYSFRGSGCRGETQY
TRBD1 TRBJ2-1 TRBV4-1 ASSIPGGGYNEQF
NA TRBJ1-1 TRBV19 ASSRGGGTEAF
TRBD1 TRBJ2-7 TRBV27 ASSHGTGGSYEQY
NA TRBJ2-7 TRBV4-1 ASSLSIEEITYERY
NA TRBJ2-7 TRBV19 ASSQTQYEQY
NA TRBJ2-7 TRBV20-1 SAPASHRRNRFYEQY
TRBD2 TRBJ2-1 TRBV20-1 SARDSRGGFDEQF
NA TRBJ2-6 TRBV6-4 ASSDSMGGANVLT
NA TRBJ2-1 TRBV4-2 ASSPRRTASFNEQF
NA TRBJ2-3 TRBV7-2 ASSLSYTQY
NA TRBJ1-3 TRBV30 AWSVGGAGNTIY
NA TRBJ2-1 TRBV6-1 ASSFNRPTYNEQF
NA TRBJ2-1 TRBV12-3/TRBV12-4 ASSLGVPPKDEQF
NA TRBJ2-3 TRBV29-1 SVGSQSDTQY
NA TRBJ2-7 TRBV6-1 ASSSLHRSPSYEQY
NA TRBJ2-7 TRBV5-1 ASALGMEQY
NA TRBJ2-3 TRBV2 ASSESGLGGTDTQY
TRBD1 TRBJ1-1 TRBV19 ASSKDRDTEAF
NA TRBJ2-2 TRBV5-1 ASSFEWNTGELF